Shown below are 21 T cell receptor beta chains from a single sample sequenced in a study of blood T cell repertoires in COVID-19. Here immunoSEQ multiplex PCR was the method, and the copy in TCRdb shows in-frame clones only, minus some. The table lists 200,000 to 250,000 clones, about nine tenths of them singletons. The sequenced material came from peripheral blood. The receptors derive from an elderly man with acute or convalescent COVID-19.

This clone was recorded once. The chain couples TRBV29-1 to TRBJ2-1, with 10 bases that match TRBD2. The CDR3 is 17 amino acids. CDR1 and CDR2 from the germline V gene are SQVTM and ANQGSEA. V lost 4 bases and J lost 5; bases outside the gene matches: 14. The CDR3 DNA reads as TGCAGCGTTGCCCCTTCTACTAGCGGGGAGAGCCACAATGAGCAGTTCTTC. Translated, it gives CSVAPSTSGESHNEQFF.

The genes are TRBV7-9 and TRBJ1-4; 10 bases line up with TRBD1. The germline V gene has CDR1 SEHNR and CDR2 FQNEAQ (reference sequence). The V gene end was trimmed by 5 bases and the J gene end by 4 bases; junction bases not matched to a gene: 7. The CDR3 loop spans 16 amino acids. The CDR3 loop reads CASSQDRGKLNEKLFF. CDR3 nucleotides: TGTGCCAGCAGCCAGGACAGGGGGAAACTTAATGAAAAACTGTTTTTT.

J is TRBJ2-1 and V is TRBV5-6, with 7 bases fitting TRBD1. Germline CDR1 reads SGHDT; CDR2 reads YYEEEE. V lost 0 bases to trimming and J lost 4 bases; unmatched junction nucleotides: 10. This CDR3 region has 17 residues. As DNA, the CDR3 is TGTGCCAGCAGCTTGGCCTTCGGGGACAGACGTTACAATGAGCAGTTCTTC. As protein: CASSLAFGDRRYNEQFF.

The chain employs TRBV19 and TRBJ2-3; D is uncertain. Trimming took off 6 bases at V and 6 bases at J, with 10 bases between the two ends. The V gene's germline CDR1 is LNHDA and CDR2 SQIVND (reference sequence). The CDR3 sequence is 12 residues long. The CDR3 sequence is CASSEKEDTQYF. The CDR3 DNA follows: TGTGCCAGTAGCGAGAAGGAGGATACGCAGTATTTT.

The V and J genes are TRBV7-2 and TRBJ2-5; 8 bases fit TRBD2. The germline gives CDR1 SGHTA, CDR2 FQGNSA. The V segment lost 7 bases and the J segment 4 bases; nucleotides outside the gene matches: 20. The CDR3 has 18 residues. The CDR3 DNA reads TGTGCCAGCACCGGGTCTTTGATAGCGGGAAAAAAGGGAGAGACCCAGTACTTC. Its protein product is CASTGSLIAGKKGETQYF. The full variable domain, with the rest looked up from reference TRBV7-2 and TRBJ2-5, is GAGVSQSPSNKVTEKGKDVELRCDPISGHTALYWYRQSLGQGLEFLIYFQGNSAPDKSGLPSDRFSAERTGGSVSTLTIQRTQQEDSAVYLCASTGSLIAGKKGETQYFGPGTRLLVL.

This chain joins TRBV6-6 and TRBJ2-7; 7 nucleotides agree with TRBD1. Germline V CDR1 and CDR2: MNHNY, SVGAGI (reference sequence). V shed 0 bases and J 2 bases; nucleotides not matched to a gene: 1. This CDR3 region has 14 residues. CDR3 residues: CASSYSGQTYEQYV. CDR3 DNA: TGTGCCAGCAGTTACTCGGGACAGACCTACGAGCAGTACGTC.

Here the CDR3 DNA reads TGTGCCAGCAGTTTAGGAGGCAGGGAGCTGTTTTTT. Its protein is CASSLGGRELFF. The chain combines TRBV12-3 or TRBV12-4 with TRBJ2-2; no clear D gene. The V and J ends lost 1 base and 9 bases respectively, with 6 bases between them. CDR3 length equals 12 residues.

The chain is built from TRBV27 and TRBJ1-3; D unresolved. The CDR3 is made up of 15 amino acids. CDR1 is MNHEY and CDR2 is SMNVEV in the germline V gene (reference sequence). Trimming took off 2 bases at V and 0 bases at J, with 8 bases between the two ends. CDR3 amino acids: CASSLGLTSGNTIYF. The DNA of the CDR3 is TGTGCCAGCAGTTTAGGGCTTACCTCTGGAAACACCATATATTTT.

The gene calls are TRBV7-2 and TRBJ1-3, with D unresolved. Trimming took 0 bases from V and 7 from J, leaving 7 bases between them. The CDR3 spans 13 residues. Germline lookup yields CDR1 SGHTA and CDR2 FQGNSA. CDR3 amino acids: CASSLAGSNTIYF. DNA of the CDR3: TGTGCCAGCAGCTTAGCAGGGAGTAACACCATATATTTT.

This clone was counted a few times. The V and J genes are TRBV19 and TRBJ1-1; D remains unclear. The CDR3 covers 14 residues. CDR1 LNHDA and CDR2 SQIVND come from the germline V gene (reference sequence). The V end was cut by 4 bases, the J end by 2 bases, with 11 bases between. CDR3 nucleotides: TGTGCCAGTAGTAACCACAGACCCAACACTGAAGCTTTCTTT. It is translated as CASSNHRPNTEAFF.

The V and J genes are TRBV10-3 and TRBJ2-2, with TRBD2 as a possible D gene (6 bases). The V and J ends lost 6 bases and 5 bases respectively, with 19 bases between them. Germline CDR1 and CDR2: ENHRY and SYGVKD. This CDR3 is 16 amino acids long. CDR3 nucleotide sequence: TGTGCCATCAGCCCCCGATCTAGCGTTGATACCGGGGAGCTGTTTTTT. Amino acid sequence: CAISPRSSVDTGELFF.

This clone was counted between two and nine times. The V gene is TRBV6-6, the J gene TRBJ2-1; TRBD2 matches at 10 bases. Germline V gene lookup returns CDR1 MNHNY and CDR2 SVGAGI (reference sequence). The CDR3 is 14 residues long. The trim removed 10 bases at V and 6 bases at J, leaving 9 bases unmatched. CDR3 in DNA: TGTGCCACCTACCTAGCGGGAGCCCCCAATGAGCAGTTCTTC. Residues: CATYLAGAPNEQFF.

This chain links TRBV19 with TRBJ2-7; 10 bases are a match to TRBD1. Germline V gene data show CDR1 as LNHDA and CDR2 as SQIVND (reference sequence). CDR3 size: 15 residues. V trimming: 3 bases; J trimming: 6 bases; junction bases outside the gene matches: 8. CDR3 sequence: CASSIPTGGRVEQYF. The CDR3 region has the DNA TGTGCCAGTAGTATCCCGACAGGGGGCCGGGTCGAGCAGTACTTC.

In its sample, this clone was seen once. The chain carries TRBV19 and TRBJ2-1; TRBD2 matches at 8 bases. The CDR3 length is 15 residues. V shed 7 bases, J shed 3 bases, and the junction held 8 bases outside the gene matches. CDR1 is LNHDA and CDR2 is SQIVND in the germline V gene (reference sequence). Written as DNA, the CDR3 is TGTGCCAGTAACCCAAGCGGGAGATTCTACAATGAGCAGTTCTTC. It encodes CASNPSGRFYNEQFF.

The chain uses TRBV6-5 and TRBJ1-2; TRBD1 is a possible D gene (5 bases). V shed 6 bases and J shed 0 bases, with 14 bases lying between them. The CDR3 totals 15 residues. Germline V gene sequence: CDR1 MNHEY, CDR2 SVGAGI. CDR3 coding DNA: TGTGCCAGCAGCCCAGACAGTTCCTCTAACTATGGCTACACCTTC. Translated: CASSPDSSSNYGYTF.

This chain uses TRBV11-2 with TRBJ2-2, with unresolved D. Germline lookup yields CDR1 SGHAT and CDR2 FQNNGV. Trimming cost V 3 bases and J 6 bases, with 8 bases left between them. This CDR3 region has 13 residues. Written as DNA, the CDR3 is TGTGCCAGCAGCTTCTTCTCCTCCGGGGAGCTGTTTTTT. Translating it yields CASSFFSSGELFF.

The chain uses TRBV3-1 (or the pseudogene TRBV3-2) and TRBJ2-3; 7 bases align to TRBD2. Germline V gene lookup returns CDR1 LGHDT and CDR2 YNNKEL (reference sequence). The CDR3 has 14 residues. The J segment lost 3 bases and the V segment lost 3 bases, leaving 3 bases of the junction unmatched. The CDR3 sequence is CASSQVGRTDTQYF. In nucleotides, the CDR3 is TGTGCCAGCAGCCAGGTCGGGAGGACAGATACGCAGTATTTT.

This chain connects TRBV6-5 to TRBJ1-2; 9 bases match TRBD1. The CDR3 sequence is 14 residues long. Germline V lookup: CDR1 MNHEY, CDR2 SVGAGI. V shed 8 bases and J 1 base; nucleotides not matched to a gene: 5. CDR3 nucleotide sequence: TGTGCCAGCCAGGACAGGGGTTTTAACTATGGCTACACCTTC. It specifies CASQDRGFNYGYTF.

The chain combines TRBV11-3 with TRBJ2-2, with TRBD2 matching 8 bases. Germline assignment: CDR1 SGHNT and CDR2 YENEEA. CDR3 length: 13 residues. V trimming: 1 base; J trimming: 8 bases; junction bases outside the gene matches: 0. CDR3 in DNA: TGTGCCAGCAGCTTAGGACTAGCGGGGGAGCTGTTTTTT. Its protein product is CASSLGLAGELFF.

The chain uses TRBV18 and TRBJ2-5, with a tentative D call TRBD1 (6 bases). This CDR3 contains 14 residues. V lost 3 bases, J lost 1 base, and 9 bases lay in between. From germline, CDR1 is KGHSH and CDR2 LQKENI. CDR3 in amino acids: CASSPDRFQETQYF. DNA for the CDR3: TGTGCCAGCTCACCCGACAGGTTCCAAGAGACCCAGTACTTC. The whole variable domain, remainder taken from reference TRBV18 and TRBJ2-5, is NAGVMQNPRHLVRRRGQEARLRCSPMKGHSHVYWYRQLPEEGLKFMVYLQKENIIDESGMPKERFSAEFPKEGPSILRIQQVVRGDSAAYFCASSPDRFQETQYFGPGTRLLVL.

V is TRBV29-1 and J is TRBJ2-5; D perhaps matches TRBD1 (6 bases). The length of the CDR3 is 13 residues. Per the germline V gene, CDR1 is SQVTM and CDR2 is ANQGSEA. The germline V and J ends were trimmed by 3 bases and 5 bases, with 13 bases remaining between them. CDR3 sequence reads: CSVDTGILETQYF. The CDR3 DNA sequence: TGCAGCGTTGATACAGGGATCTTGGAGACCCAGTACTTC.